This section outlines one TCR beta chain sequence together with its context. At one of its ends the junction is not consistent with the germline gene, which may arise from a read error. These data originate in a study of T cell changes during pregnancy in multiple sclerosis. The data were produced by immunoSEQ multiplex PCR, yet TCRdb's version contains in-frame clones alone and is incomplete. The sample lists more than 75,000 clones; about 94% were seen once. This CDR3 region has 15 residues. Germline lookup yields CDR1 SSHAT and CDR2 FNYEAQ (reference sequence). The chain links TRBV7-7 to TRBJ2-5; 9 nucleotides line up with TRBD1. The sample in question was peripheral blood, obtained in the third trimester of pregnancy. The sequence derives from a female donor with multiple sclerosis, enrolled in a pregnancy study. The CDR3 bases are TGTGCTAGCACCCCGGGGGACAGGGATGGGGAGACCCAGTACTTC. This codes for CASTPGDRDGETQYF. Filled out from reference TRBV7-7 and TRBJ2-5, the complete variable domain reads GAGVSQSPRYKVTKRGQDVTLRCDPISSHATLYWYQQALGQGPEFLTYFNYEAQPDKSGLPSDRFSAERPEGSISTLTIQRTEQRDSAMYRCASTPGDRDGETQYFGPGTRLLVL.